This T cell receptor beta chain appears in the sequencing data of a study of blood T cell repertoires in COVID-19. The CDR3 totals 16 residues. The ends were cut back, 6 bases at V and 6 bases at J, with 23 bases in the middle. Germline CDR1 reads SEHNR; CDR2 reads FQNEAQ (reference sequence). TCRdb keeps only in-frame clones here, not all; method: immunoSEQ multiplex PCR. The profile shows about 220,000 clones, around 80% of them singletons. The chain uses TRBV7-9 and TRBJ2-5, with D possibly matching TRBD1 (5 bases). This receptor was obtained from a woman in her seventies with acute or convalescent COVID-19. Sequencing was performed on peripheral blood. CDR3 amino acids: CASRGSGPADMKTQYF. The CDR3 DNA sequence: TGTGCCAGCAGGGGATCTGGGCCTGCGGACATGAAGACCCAGTACTTC.